One and the same sample provided the 20 T cell receptor beta chains below, sequenced in a study of cytomegalovirus exposure and HLA in healthy donors. 60 Vbeta and 13 Jbeta primers were used in PCR. Using immunoSEQ multiplex PCR, the repertoire was profiled, and TCRdb retains in-frame clones only, with some absent. Of around 120,000 clones detected, roughly 80% appear once; the ten largest clones hold 7.5% to 9%. Sample: PBMCs. The origin of the receptors is a female donor in good health and CMV-seropositive.

This clone has a single count. The chain uses TRBV18 and TRBJ2-7, with D uncertain. Germline CDR1 KGHSH, CDR2 LQKENI. The CDR3 has 17 residues. V was trimmed by 3 bases and J by 0 bases, leaving 18 bases between them. The DNA for the CDR3 is TGTGCCAGCTCACCGGGTAGGATGGGCCTAAGCTCCTACGAGCAGTACTTC. This encodes CASSPGRMGLSSYEQYF. Drawing the rest from reference TRBV18 and TRBJ2-7, the complete variable domain is NAGVMQNPRHLVRRRGQEARLRCSPMKGHSHVYWYRQLPEEGLKFMVYLQKENIIDESGMPKERFSAEFPKEGPSILRIQQVVRGDSAAYFCASSPGRMGLSSYEQYFGPGTRLTVT.

The genes are TRBV7-9 and TRBJ2-3; the D gene is possibly TRBD2 (5 bases). The V end was cut by 6 bases, the J end by 8 bases, with 12 bases between. This CDR3 spans 12 amino acids. Germline lookup yields CDR1 SEHNR and CDR2 FQNEAQ (reference sequence). The CDR3 here is CASSRGITTQYF. The CDR3 region has the DNA TGTGCCAGCAGTAGAGGGATTACTACGCAGTATTTT.

The gene calls are TRBV5-1 and TRBJ1-6; 8 bases are a match to TRBD1. Germline-derived CDR1 and CDR2 are SGHRS and YFSETQ. This CDR3 is 16 amino acids long. After removal of 4 bases from V and 10 bases from J, the junction contained 13 bases not matched to a gene. CDR3 residues: CASSTGQGGQVSPLHF. The CDR3 nucleotides read TGCGCCAGCAGCACCGGACAGGGAGGGCAGGTGTCACCCCTCCACTTT.

The J gene is TRBJ1-4, the V gene TRBV9; D not certain. Germline lookup yields CDR1 SGDLS and CDR2 YYNGEE. This CDR3 contains 13 residues. Trimming pared 0 bases from V and 8 bases from J, leaving 8 bases between. CDR3 DNA: TGTGCCAGCAGCGTAGGGGCCGAGGAAAAACTGTTTTTT. Protein sequence: CASSVGAEEKLFF.

The CDR3 DNA reads TGCGCCAGCAGCCTGTCCTCGGGACAGGGGTCCGGGGAGCTGTTTTTT. Its protein is CASSLSSGQGSGELFF. This chain uses TRBV4-1 with TRBJ2-2; 10 nucleotides align to TRBD1. The V gene's germline CDR1 is MGHRA and CDR2 YSYEKL. The V segment lost 4 bases and the J segment 6 bases; nucleotides outside the gene matches: 8. CDR3 size: 16 residues.

The chain couples TRBV6-6 to TRBJ1-6; 9 bases agree with TRBD1. Germline assignment: CDR1 MNHNY and CDR2 SVGAGI (reference sequence). After removal of 7 bases from V and 13 bases from J, the junction contained 14 bases not matched to a gene. CDR3 length: 15 amino acids. The CDR3 DNA is TGTGCCAGCACCCGAGTCCCGGGACAGGGAAAGCCCCTCCACTTT. Translation gives CASTRVPGQGKPLHF.

The gene calls are TRBV6-5 and TRBJ2-2, with D maybe TRBD2 (5 bases). Germline-derived CDR1 and CDR2 are MNHEY and SVGAGI. Trimming cost V 2 bases and J 5 bases, with 9 bases left between them. This CDR3 is built from 14 residues. CDR3: CASSYIEGTGELFF. CDR3 bases: TGTGCCAGCAGTTACATAGAGGGAACCGGGGAGCTGTTTTTT.

This clone is a singleton in its sample. The chain combines TRBV30 with TRBJ1-5; D unclear. Germline V gene data show CDR1 as GTSNPN and CDR2 as SVGIG (reference sequence). The ends were cut back, 3 bases at V and 4 bases at J, with 13 bases in the middle. CDR3 length: 14 amino acids. The chain's CDR3 is CAWSVQDLNQPQHF. In DNA, the CDR3 is TGTGCCTGGAGCGTCCAGGATCTTAATCAGCCCCAGCATTTT.

The chain joins TRBV27 to TRBJ1-3, with D perhaps matching TRBD1 (6 bases). The length of the CDR3 is 16 residues. V was pared by 5 bases and J by 4 bases, with 18 bases between. The germline gives CDR1 MNHEY, CDR2 SMNVEV (reference sequence). The CDR3 region is CASSPRPDRLGNTIYF. DNA for the CDR3: TGTGCCAGCAGTCCCCGCCCTGACAGGCTCGGAAACACCATATATTTT.

The genes are TRBV6-5 and TRBJ1-1; 9 bases fit TRBD1. The ends lost 6 bases at V and 6 bases at J; junction bases unmatched: 11. This CDR3 is 15 amino acids long. The germline gives CDR1 MNHEY, CDR2 SVGAGI. This chain's CDR3 is CASSRDRATQSEAFF. The CDR3, as DNA: TGTGCCAGCAGCCGGGACAGGGCGACCCAATCTGAAGCTTTCTTT.

J is TRBJ1-5 and V is TRBV27; no definite D call. CDR3 length equals 17 residues. Germline V gene sequence: CDR1 MNHEY, CDR2 SMNVEV (reference sequence). Trimming took off 4 bases at V and 2 bases at J, with 18 bases between the two ends. The CDR3 sequence: CASSYSGGGGGNQPQHF. DNA of the CDR3: TGTGCCAGCAGTTATAGCGGAGGTGGAGGAGGCAATCAGCCCCAGCATTTT.

A few counts support this clone. The chain is built from TRBV2 and TRBJ2-2; 8 nucleotides match TRBD1. The CDR3 is 14 amino acids. From germline, CDR1 is SNHLY and CDR2 FYNNEI. V was clipped by 8 bases and J by 8 bases; unmatched bases: 10. In DNA, the CDR3 is TGTGCCAGCCGAGACCAGGGGGCAACGGGGGAGCTGTTTTTT. Translating gives CASRDQGATGELFF.

The chain combines TRBV5-1 with TRBJ2-3; TRBD2 matches 9 bases. The CDR3 covers 16 residues. After removal of 5 bases from V and 5 bases from J, the junction contained 12 bases not matched to a gene. Germline CDR1 reads SGHRS; CDR2 reads YFSETQ. The CDR3 reads CASRSRQAGGQDTQYF. The CDR3 coding sequence is TGCGCCAGCAGGTCCAGGCAGGCGGGGGGGCAAGATACGCAGTATTTT.

The chain recombines TRBV10-3 with TRBJ1-1, with D unclear. The V end was cut by 3 bases, the J end by 4 bases, with 15 bases between. The V gene's germline CDR1 is ENHRY and CDR2 SYGVKD. This CDR3 is 15 amino acids long. The CDR3 here is CAISEPRTGTTEAFF. For the CDR3, the DNA is TGTGCCATCAGTGAACCACGGACGGGAACCACTGAAGCTTTCTTT.

The J gene is TRBJ2-3, the V gene TRBV5-1, with TRBD1 matching over 12 bases. Germline-derived CDR1 and CDR2 are SGHRS and YFSETQ. CDR3 length: 16 amino acids. Trimming cost V 4 bases and J 5 bases; bases outside gene matches: 8. Written as DNA, the CDR3 is TGCGCCAGCAGCCGGGACGGGACAGGGGGCTTAGATACGCAGTATTTT. Protein sequence: CASSRDGTGGLDTQYF.

The rearrangement uses TRBV28 and TRBJ2-3; maybe TRBD2 (7 bases). V lost 10 bases and J lost 2, with 13 bases in between. CDR1 is MDHEN and CDR2 is SYDVKM in the germline V gene. The CDR3 is 13 amino acids. CDR3 coding DNA: TGTGCCATCGAGGGGGGGAACACAGATACGCAGTATTTT. It specifies CAIEGGNTDTQYF.

The J gene is TRBJ2-7, the V gene TRBV7-9; TRBD1 agrees at 7 bases. The germline CDR1 and CDR2 sequences are SEHNR and FQNEAQ (reference sequence). The CDR3 sequence is 17 residues long. V was clipped by 5 bases and J by 6 bases; unmatched bases: 19. The DNA of the CDR3 is TGTGCCAGCAGCACCCCCCCCTTTGGGACAGTTAGACGCGAGCAGTACTTC. This codes for CASSTPPFGTVRREQYF.

The chain is built from TRBV9 and TRBJ2-5; 9 bases are a match to TRBD1. The CDR3 extends over 15 amino acids. V was pared by 3 bases and J by 5 bases, with 8 bases of the junction left unmatched. Germline V CDR1 and CDR2: SGDLS, YYNGEE. CDR3 protein: CASSGPGTGYETQYF. CDR3 nucleotides: TGTGCCAGCAGCGGACCCGGGACAGGGTATGAGACCCAGTACTTC.

About this clone itself: The junction shows a germline mismatch at one end, possibly a read error. V usage is TRBV9 and J usage is TRBJ2-5; TRBD2 matches at 14 bases. In germline, CDR1 is SGDLS, CDR2 YYNGEE. This CDR3 is built from 14 residues. This CDR3 reads CASSVGTSGGPSHF. CDR3 sequence (DNA): TGTGCCAGCAGCGTAGGGACTAGCGGGGGGCCCAGTCACTTC. Combining the CDR3 with reference TRBV9 and TRBJ2-5 gives the whole variable domain DSGVTQTPKHLITATGQRVTLRCSPRSGDLSVYWYQQSLDQGLQFLIQYYNGEERAKGNILERFSAQQFPDLHSELNLSSLELGDSALYFCASSVGTSGGPSHFGPGTRLLVL.

The chain couples TRBV19 to TRBJ2-5; D might be TRBD1 (6 bases). CDR3 length: 14 residues. V lost 5 bases, J lost 1 base, and 11 bases lay in between. Germline V lookup: CDR1 LNHDA, CDR2 SQIVND (reference sequence). The CDR3 protein is CASSSGTTQETQYF. For the CDR3, the DNA is TGTGCCAGTAGTTCCGGGACAACCCAAGAGACCCAGTACTTC.